This T cell receptor (beta chain) was sequenced in a study of shared clonotypes between healthy human individuals. Overall study: Each donor contributed plates that comprised three CD4 naive, three CD4 memory, two CD8 naive and one CD8 memory.

As to this clone: Its antigen is not identified.

Template for every sorted-subset replicate PCR totaled around 200 ng DNA, roughly 30,000 T cell genomes. Original data processing: Junction-only immunoSEQ sequences carried no quality scores, so filtering differed. Sequenced by immunoSEQ multiplex PCR; TCRdb stores in-frame clones only, minus some. The V and J calls and clone size are taken from that table; D and trimming were inferred from the DNA. The data contain about 2 million clones, 85% to 95% of them singletons. Study results and limitations: Sampling included only blood; tissue repertoires likely differ.

V gave up 4 bases and J gave up 5 bases; unmatched junction bases: 6. Looked up from germline, CDR1 is SGHNT and CDR2 is YYREEE (reference sequence). This CDR3 spans 14 amino acids. The chain joins TRBV5-4 to TRBJ2-5; 9 bases fit TRBD1. The TCR originated in a man younger than 35 in good health. Source material: naive CD4+ T cells sorted from blood. As to subset: CD45RA+ positively selected. The CDR3 DNA is TGTGCCAGCAGCATACAGGGGGCAGGGGAGACCCAGTACTTC. Translation gives CASSIQGAGETQYF.